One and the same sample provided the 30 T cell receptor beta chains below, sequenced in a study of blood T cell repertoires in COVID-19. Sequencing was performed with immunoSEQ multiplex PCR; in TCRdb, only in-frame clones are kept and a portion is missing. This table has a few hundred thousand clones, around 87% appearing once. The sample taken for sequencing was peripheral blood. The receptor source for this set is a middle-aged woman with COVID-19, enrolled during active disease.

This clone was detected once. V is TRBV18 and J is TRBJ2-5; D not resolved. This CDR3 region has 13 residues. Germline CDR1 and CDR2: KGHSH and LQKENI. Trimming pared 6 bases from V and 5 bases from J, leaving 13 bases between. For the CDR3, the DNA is TGTGCCAGCTCCCCTCGGGTTGATGAGACCCAGTACTTC. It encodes CASSPRVDETQYF.

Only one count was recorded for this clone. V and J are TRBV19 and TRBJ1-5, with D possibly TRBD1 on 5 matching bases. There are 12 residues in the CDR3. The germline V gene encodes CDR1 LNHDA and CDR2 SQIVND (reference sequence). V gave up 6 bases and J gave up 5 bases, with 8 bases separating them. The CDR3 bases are TGTGCCAGTAGGGAACAGGATCAGCCCCAGCATTTT. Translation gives CASREQDQPQHF. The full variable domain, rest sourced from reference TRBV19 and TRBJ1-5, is DGGITQSPKYLFRKEGQNVTLSCEQNLNHDAMYWYRQDPGQGLRLIYYSQIVNDFQKGDIAEGYSVSREKKESFPLTVTSAQKNPTAFYLCASREQDQPQHFGDGTRLSIL.

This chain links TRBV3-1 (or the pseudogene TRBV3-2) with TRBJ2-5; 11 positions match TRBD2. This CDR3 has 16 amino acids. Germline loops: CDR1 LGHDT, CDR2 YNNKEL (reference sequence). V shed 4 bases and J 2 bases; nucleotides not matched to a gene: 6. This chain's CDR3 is CASSPGSGGVQETQYF. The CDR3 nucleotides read TGTGCCAGCAGCCCAGGTAGCGGGGGGGTTCAAGAGACCCAGTACTTC.

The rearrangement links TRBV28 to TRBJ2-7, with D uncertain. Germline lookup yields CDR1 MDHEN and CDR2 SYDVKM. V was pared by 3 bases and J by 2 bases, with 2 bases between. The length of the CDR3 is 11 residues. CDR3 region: CASSFTYEQYF. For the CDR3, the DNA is TGTGCCAGCAGTTTTACCTACGAGCAGTACTTC.

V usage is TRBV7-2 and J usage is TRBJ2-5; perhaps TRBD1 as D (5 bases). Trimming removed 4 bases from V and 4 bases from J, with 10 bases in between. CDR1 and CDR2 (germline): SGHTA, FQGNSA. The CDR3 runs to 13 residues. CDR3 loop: CASSSGSTETQYF. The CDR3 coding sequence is TGTGCCAGCAGCTCAGGGTCCACAGAGACCCAGTACTTC.

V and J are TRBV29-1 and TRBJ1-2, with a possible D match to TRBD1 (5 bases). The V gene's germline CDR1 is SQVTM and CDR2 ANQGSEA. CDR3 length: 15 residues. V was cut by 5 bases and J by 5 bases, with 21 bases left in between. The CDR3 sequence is CSVPAGGRREYGYTF. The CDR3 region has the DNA TGCAGCGTTCCTGCGGGGGGACGCAGGGAATATGGCTACACCTTC.

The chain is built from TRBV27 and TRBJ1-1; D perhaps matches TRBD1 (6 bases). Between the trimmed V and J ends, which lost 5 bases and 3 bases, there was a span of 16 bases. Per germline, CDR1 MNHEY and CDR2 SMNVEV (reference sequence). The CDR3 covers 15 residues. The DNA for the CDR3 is TGTGCCAGCAGTGATATTGGGGGCAGGGACACTGAAGCTTTCTTT. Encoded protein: CASSDIGGRDTEAFF.

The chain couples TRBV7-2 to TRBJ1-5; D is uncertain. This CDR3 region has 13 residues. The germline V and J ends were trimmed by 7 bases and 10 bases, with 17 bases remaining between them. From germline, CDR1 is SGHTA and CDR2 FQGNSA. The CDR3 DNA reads TGTGCCAGCACCGGGATCAAATCGGGACCCCAGCATTTT. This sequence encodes CASTGIKSGPQHF. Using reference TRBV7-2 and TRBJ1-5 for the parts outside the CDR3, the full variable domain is GAGVSQSPSNKVTEKGKDVELRCDPISGHTALYWYRQSLGQGLEFLIYFQGNSAPDKSGLPSDRFSAERTGGSVSTLTIQRTQQEDSAVYLCASTGIKSGPQHFGDGTRLSIL.

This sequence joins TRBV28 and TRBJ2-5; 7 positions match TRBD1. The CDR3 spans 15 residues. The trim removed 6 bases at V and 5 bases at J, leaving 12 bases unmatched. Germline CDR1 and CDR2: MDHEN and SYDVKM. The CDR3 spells CASRTNRQGIETQYF. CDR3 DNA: TGTGCCAGCAGGACTAATAGACAGGGAATTGAGACCCAGTACTTC.

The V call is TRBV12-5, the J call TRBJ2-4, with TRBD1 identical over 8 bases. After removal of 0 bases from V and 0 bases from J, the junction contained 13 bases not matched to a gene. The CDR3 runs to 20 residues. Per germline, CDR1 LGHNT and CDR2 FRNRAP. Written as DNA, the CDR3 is TGTGCTAGTGGTTTGGTGGGTGGCAGGGGGCTACTCCTAGCCAAAAACATTCAGTACTTC. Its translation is CASGLVGGRGLLLAKNIQYF. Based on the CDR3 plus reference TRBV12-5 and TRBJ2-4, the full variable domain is DARVTQTPRHKVTEMGQEVTMRCQPILGHNTVFWYRQTMMQGLELLAYFRNRAPLDDSGMPKDRFSAEMPDATLATLKIQPSEPRDSAVYFCASGLVGGRGLLLAKNIQYFGAGTRLSVL.

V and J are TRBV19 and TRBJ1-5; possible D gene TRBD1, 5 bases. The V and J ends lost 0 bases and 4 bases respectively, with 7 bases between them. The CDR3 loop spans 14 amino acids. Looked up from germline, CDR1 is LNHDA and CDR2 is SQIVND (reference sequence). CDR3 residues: CASSIDQGNQPQHF. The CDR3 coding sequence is TGTGCCAGTAGTATAGATCAGGGAAATCAGCCCCAGCATTTT.

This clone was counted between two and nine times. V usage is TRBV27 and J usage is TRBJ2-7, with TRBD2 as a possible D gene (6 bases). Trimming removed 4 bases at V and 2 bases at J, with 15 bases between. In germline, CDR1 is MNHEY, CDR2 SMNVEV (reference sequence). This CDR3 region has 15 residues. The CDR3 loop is CASSSSSGAAYEQYF. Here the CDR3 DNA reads TGTGCCAGCAGTTCCTCCTCGGGAGCTGCCTACGAGCAGTACTTC.

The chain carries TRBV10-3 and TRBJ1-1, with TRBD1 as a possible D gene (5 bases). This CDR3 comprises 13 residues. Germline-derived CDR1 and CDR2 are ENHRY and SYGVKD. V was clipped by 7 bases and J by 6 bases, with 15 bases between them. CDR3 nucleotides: TGTGCCATCACGACCACCAGGGAGGCTGAAGCTTTCTTT. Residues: CAITTTREAEAFF.

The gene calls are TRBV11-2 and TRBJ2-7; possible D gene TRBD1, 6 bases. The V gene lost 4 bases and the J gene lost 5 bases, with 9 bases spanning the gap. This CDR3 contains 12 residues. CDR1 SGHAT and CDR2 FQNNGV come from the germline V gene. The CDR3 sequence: CASSWDKDEQYF. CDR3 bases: TGTGCCAGCAGCTGGGACAAGGACGAGCAGTACTTC.

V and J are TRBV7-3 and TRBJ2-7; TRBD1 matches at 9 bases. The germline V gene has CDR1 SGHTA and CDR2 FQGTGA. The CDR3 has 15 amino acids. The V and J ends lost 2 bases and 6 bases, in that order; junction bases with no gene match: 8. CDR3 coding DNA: TGTGCCAGCAGCTTATCAGGGACAGGGATTTCCGAGCAGTACTTC. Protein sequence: CASSLSGTGISEQYF.

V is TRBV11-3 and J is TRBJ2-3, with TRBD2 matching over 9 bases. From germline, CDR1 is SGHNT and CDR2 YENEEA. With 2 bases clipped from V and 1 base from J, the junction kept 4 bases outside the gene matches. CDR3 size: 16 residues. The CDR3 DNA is TGTGCCAGCAGCTTAAGGCGGGAGGGGCGCACAGATACGCAGTATTTT. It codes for CASSLRREGRTDTQYF.

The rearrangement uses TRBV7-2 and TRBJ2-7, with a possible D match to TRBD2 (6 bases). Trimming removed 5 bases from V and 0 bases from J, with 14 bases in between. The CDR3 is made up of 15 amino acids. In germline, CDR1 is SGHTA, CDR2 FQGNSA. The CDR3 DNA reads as TGTGCCAGCAGCGGAGGGGCGGGGAGCTCCTACGAGCAGTACTTC. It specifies CASSGGAGSSYEQYF.

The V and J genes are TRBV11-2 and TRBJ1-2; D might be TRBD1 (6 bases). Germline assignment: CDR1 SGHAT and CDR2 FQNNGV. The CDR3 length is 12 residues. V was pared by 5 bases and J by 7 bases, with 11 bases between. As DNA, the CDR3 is TGTGCCAGCAGCGCACAGGGATCTGGCTACACCTTC. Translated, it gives CASSAQGSGYTF. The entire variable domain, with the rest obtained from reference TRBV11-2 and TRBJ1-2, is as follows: EAGVAQSPRYKIIEKRQSVAFWCNPISGHATLYWYQQILGQGPKLLIQFQNNGVVDDSQLPKDRFSAERLKGVDSTLKIQPAKLEDSAVYLCASSAQGSGYTFGSGTRLTVV.

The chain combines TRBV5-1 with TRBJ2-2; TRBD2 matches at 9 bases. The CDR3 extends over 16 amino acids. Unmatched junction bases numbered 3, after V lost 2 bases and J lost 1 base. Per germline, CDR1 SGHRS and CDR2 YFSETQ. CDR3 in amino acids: CASSFISGGNTGELFF. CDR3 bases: TGCGCCAGCAGCTTCATTAGCGGGGGGAACACCGGGGAGCTGTTTTTT.

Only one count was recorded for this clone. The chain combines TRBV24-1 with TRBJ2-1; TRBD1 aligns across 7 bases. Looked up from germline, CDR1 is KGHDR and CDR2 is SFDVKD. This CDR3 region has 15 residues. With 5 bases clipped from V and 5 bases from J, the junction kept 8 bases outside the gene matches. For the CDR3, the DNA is TGTGCCACCAGTGGGGGAAAGGGGGCGGACAATGAGCAGTTCTTC. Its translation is CATSGGKGADNEQFF.

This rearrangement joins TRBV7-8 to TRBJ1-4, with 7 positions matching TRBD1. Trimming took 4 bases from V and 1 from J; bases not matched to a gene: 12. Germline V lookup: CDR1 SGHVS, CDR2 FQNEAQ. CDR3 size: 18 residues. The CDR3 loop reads CASSSRDSPGGTNEKLFF. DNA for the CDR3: TGTGCCAGCAGCTCACGGGACAGCCCAGGGGGAACTAATGAAAAACTGTTTTTT.

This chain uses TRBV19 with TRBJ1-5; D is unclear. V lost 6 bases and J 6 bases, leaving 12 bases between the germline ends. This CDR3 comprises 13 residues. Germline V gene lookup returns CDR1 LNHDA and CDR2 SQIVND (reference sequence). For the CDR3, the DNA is TGTGCCAGTAGGCGAGACATGAGTCAGCCCCAGCATTTT. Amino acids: CASRRDMSQPQHF.

DNA of the CDR3: TGTGCCAGCAGTTTAAGCACAGGGTCCGCTTGGGCCTATGGCTACACCTTC. Protein sequence: CASSLSTGSAWAYGYTF. The genes are TRBV28 and TRBJ1-2; weak D call: TRBD1 (6 bases). Trimming took off 2 bases at V and 4 bases at J, with 20 bases between the two ends. CDR3 length: 17 residues. CDR1 and CDR2 from the germline V gene are MDHEN and SYDVKM.

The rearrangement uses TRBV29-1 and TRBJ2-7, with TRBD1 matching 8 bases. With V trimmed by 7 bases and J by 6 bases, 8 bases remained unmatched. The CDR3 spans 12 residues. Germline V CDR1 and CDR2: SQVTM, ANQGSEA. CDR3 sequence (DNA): TGCAGCGGGGGACAGGTCGTCGGCGAGCAGTACTTC. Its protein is CSGGQVVGEQYF.

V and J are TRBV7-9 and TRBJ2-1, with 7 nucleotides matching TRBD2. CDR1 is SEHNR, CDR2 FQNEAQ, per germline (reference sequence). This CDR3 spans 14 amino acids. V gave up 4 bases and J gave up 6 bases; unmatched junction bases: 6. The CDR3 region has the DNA TGTGCCAGCAGCTCAAGCGGGGCCACCAATGAGCAGTTCTTC. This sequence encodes CASSSSGATNEQFF.

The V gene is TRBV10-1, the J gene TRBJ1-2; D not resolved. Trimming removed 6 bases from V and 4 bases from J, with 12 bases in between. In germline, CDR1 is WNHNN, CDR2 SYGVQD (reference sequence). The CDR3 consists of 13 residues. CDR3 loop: CASRTKYFYGYTF. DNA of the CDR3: TGCGCCAGCAGGACAAAGTACTTCTATGGCTACACCTTC.

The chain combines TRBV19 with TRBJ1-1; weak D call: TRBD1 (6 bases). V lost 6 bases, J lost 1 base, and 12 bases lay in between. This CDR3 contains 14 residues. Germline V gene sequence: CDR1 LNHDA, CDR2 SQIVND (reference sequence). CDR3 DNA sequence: TGTGCCAGTAGCGCGGACAGAAAGAACACTGAAGCTTTCTTT. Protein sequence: CASSADRKNTEAFF.

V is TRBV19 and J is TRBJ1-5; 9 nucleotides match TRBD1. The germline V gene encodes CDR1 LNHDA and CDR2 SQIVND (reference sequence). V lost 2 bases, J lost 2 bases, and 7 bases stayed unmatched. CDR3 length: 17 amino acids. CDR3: CASSISRGQGGNQPQHF. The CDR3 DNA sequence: TGTGCCAGTAGTATATCGAGGGGACAGGGAGGCAATCAGCCCCAGCATTTT.

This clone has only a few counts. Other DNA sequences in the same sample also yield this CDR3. The CDR3 coding sequence is TGTGCCAGCAGCTTAGATGGTACGGGCTACAATGAGCAGTTCTTC. This translates into CASSLDGTGYNEQFF. The J gene is TRBJ2-1, the V gene TRBV11-2; D is undetermined. Germline lookup yields CDR1 SGHAT and CDR2 FQNNGV. CDR3 length equals 15 residues. Between the trimmed V and J ends, which lost 0 bases and 3 bases, there was a span of 9 bases.

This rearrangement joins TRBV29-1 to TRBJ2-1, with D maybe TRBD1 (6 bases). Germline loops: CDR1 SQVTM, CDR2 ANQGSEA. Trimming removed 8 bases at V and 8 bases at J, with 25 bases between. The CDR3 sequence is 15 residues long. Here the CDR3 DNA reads TGCAGCAGCACTCCTTCGGCAGGGGCGCGGCATGAGCAGTTCTTC. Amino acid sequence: CSSTPSAGARHEQFF.